The clone carrying this TCR beta chain was picked up a small number of times. What it recognizes is unknown. These data come from a study of tissue T cells after allogeneic stem cell transplantation. The CDR3 sequence is 16 residues long. The germline V gene encodes CDR1 WSHSY and CDR2 SAAADI. J gave up 1 base and V 3 bases, and 6 bases lay outside the gene matches. Comparators were a few non-transplant cancer patients without known GI disease. Profiling relied on immunoSEQ multiplex PCR, and the TCRdb table lists in-frame clones only, not all of them. Seen here are 20,000 to 30,000 clones, about 70% observed once, and the top ten hold roughly 8%. Findings of the study overall: Blood and spleen captured only part of the tissue TCR repertoire. Across patients, clones rarely overlapped, yet motif clusters were shared tissue-specifically. Some tissue clones might be persisting host cells; their alloreactivity or antigen specificity was not determined.

The receptor was isolated from a female donor of 60 years or more with lung cancer. Sequenced here: tissue from the ileum, sampled at autopsy. The rearrangement links TRBV10-2 to TRBJ2-7, with 10 nucleotides matching TRBD1. As DNA, the CDR3 is TGCGCCAGCAGTGATCCCCGGGACAGGGGATCCTACGAGCAGTACTTC. Residues: CASSDPRDRGSYEQYF.